The source of this TCR beta chain is a study of blood T cells in healthy people across ages. Germline V gene sequence: CDR1 MNHEY, CDR2 SMNVEV (reference sequence). This CDR3 has 15 residues. Trimming at V came to 4 bases and at J to 9 bases, leaving 11 bases not matched to a gene. Next came a second PCR, run for roughly 6 to 11 cycles, which used a sample-barcoded 5' primer along with a J-beta primer mix. TCRdb recomputed calls from the 5' RACE reads with MiXCR, one row per CDR3 protein. The sample has fewer than 950,000 distinct CDR3 sequences; about 36% are singletons. The material sequenced was blood. The clonotype originates from a man younger than 35 in good health. This chain connects TRBV27 to TRBJ2-5; 10 nucleotides match TRBD2. The CDR3 protein is CASSYVLAGTPAQYF. The CDR3 nucleotides read TGTGCCAGCAGTTACGTACTAGCGGGGACCCCCGCCCAGTACTTC.